This T cell receptor beta chain was sequenced for a study of cytomegalovirus exposure and HLA in healthy donors. Whole-study findings and limits: In a later analysis, TCR beta V- and J-gene trimming was associated with a missense DCLRE1C variant. As immune exposure information, only CMV serostatus was available.

As for this clone: The antigen is undetermined.

Trimming left V 9 bases short and J 6 bases short, with 14 bases between. CDR1 is SNHLY and CDR2 is FYNNEI in the germline V gene. The CDR3 totals 12 residues. Primers included in the PCR were 60 Vbeta and 13 Jbeta primers. Sequenced by immunoSEQ multiplex PCR; TCRdb stores in-frame clones only, minus some. The data show 95,000 to 120,000 clones, 65% to 85% seen once. Sequenced material: PBMCs. The origin of this receptor is a woman in her late teens or twenties in good health and CMV-seronegative. This chain connects TRBV2 to TRBJ1-2, with D uncertain. The CDR3 spells CASQMRRDGYTF. The CDR3 nucleotides are TGTGCCAGTCAAATGAGGAGGGATGGCTACACCTTC. Combining the CDR3 with reference TRBV2 and TRBJ1-2 gives the whole variable domain EPEVTQTPSHQVTQMGQEVILRCVPISNHLYFYWYRQILGQKVEFLVSFYNNEISEKSEIFDDQFSVERPDGSNFTLKIRSTKLEDSAMYFCASQMRRDGYTFGSGTRLTVV.